The 5 T cell receptor beta chains presented below share a single source sample, sequenced in a study of blood T cell repertoires in COVID-19. Using immunoSEQ multiplex PCR, the repertoire was profiled, and TCRdb retains in-frame clones only, with some absent. The sample contains 9,500 to 10,000 clones, around 78% of which appear only once. Sequencing input: peripheral blood. The receptors come from a human donor in a cohort sampled during active COVID-19.

The rearrangement joins TRBV3-1 (or the pseudogene TRBV3-2) to TRBJ1-1, with TRBD1 matching over 10 bases. The germline V gene encodes CDR1 LGHDT and CDR2 YNNKEL (reference sequence). Germline trimming cut 8 bases from V and 4 bases from J; bases unmatched to any gene: 4. The CDR3 is made up of 13 amino acids. CDR3 coding DNA: TGTGCCAGCGGACAGGGGGTGGGCACTGAAGCTTTCTTT. The encoded protein is CASGQGVGTEAFF.

V is TRBV2 and J is TRBJ1-3; perhaps TRBD1 as D (5 bases). In germline, CDR1 is SNHLY, CDR2 FYNNEI. CDR3 length: 16 residues. V lost 3 bases, J lost 1 base, and 13 bases lay in between. CDR3 coding DNA: TGTGCCAGCAGTGACAGGGTCATCCTATCTGGAAACACCATATATTTT. It translates to CASSDRVILSGNTIYF.

The V and J genes are TRBV9 and TRBJ2-7; D might be TRBD1 (5 bases). This CDR3 has 14 amino acids. V shed 0 bases and J shed 5 bases, with 12 bases lying between them. Germline V CDR1 and CDR2: SGDLS, YYNGEE. The chain's CDR3 is CASSVEPRADEQYF. As DNA, the CDR3 is TGTGCCAGCAGCGTAGAACCCAGGGCCGACGAGCAGTACTTC. Looking up the rest from reference TRBV9 and TRBJ2-7 gives the full variable domain: DSGVTQTPKHLITATGQRVTLRCSPRSGDLSVYWYQQSLDQGLQFLIQYYNGEERAKGNILERFSAQQFPDLHSELNLSSLELGDSALYFCASSVEPRADEQYFGPGTRLTVT.

The chain joins TRBV5-1 to TRBJ2-7; 9 bases match TRBD1. Unmatched junction bases numbered 5, after V lost 2 bases and J lost 2 bases. The CDR3 runs to 15 residues. The germline gives CDR1 SGHRS, CDR2 YFSETQ. CDR3 amino acids: CASSLGGTGTYEQYF. CDR3 nucleotide sequence: TGCGCCAGCAGCTTAGGGGGGACAGGGACCTACGAGCAGTACTTC.

The chain links TRBV30 to TRBJ2-5, with D hard to call. CDR1 is GTSNPN and CDR2 is SVGIG in the germline V gene (reference sequence). Trimming stripped 0 bases from V and 7 bases from J, with 9 bases between. The CDR3 extends over 12 amino acids. The CDR3 region is CAWSVLEATQYF. CDR3 in DNA: TGTGCCTGGAGTGTACTCGAGGCGACCCAGTACTTC.